What follows is one TCR beta chain and its context. The CDR3 has 14 amino acids. Trimming cost V 5 bases and J 4 bases, with 14 bases left between them. Germline CDR1 MNHEY, CDR2 SVGAGI. This sample stems from a study of blood T cell repertoires in COVID-19. Study overall: Whether acute or convalescent, the COVID-19 samples came from the United States, Italy and Spain. The cDNA or gDNA used as material had been derived from T cells, B-cell-depleted T cells, or PBMCs.

TCRdb keeps only in-frame clones here, not all; method: immunoSEQ multiplex PCR. The sample has 150,000 to 200,000 clones, 80% to 85% seen once. Sequenced: peripheral blood. This sequence was found in a woman aged 25 to 39 with acute or convalescent COVID-19. The chain is built from TRBV6-5 and TRBJ1-2; weak D call: TRBD1 (6 bases). Here the CDR3 DNA reads TGTGCCAGCAGTCGCGGGGGGGCCCTCTATGGCTACACCTTC. Amino acid sequence: CASSRGGALYGYTF.